This TCR beta chain was sequenced in a study of regulatory T cells in long-lasting Graves disease. Documented time point: newly diagnosed GD, antithyroid drugs for less than 3 months. With RNA extracted from PBMCs as input, the TCR library was made. Arm-PCR of CDR3 regions and iRepertoire HTBI primers were used to build TCR beta libraries. TCRdb recomputed calls from the multiplex PCR reads with MiXCR, one row per CDR3 protein. The sample has approximately 460,000 distinct CDR3 sequences, around 15% seen once. The CDR3 runs to 13 residues. Trimming removed 4 bases from V and 5 bases from J, with 14 bases in between. CDR1 is SQVTM and CDR2 is ANQGSEA in the germline V gene. This same sample was also part of a study on T cells in Graves' hyperthyroidism and ophthalmopathy. That investigation notes: Patients aged 18 to 65 had newly diagnosed hyperthyroidism of under 2 months' duration.

The V gene is TRBV29-1, the J gene TRBJ1-2; D not certain. This receptor was identified in a woman aged 25-40 years with Graves disease. Sequences were derived from peripheral blood mononuclear cells (PBMCs), sampled at new diagnosis, from a patient treated with antithyroid drugs. CDR3 protein: CSVAATEHYGYTF. CDR3 nucleotide sequence: TGCAGCGTTGCCGCCACTGAACATTATGGCTACACCTTC.